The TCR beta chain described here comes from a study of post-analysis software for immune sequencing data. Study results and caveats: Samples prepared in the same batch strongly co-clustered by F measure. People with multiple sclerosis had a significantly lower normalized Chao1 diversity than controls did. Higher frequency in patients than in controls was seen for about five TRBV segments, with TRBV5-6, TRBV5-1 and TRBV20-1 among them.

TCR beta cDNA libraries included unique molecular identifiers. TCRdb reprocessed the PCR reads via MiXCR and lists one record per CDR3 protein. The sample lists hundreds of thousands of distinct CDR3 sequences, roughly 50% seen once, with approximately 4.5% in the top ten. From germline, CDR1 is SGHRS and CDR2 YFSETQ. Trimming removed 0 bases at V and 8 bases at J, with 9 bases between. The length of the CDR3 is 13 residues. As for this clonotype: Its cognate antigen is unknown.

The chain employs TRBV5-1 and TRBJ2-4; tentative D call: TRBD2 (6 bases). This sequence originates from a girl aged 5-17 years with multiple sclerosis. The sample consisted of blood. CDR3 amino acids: CASSLAPGDIQYF. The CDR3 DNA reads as TGCGCCAGCAGCTTGGCCCCGGGGGACATTCAGTACTTC. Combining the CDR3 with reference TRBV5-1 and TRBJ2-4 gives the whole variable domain KAGVTQTPRYLIKTRGQQVTLSCSPISGHRSVSWYQQTPGQGLQFLFEYFSETQRNKGNFPGRFSGRQFSNSRSEMNVSTLELGDSALYLCASSLAPGDIQYFGAGTRLSVL.